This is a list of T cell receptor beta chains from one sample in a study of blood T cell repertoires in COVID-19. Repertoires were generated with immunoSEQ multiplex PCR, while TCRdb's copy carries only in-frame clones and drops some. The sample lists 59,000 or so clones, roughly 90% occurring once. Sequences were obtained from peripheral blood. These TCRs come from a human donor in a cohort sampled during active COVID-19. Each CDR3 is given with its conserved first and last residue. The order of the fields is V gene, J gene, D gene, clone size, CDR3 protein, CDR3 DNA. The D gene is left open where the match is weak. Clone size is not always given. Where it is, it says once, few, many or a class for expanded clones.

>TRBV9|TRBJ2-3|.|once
CASSVVEDTQYF
TGTGCCAGCAGCGTAGTCGAGGATACGCAGTATTTT
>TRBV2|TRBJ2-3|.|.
CASSVFTGTDTQYF
TGTGCCAGCAGTGTCTTTACAGGTACAGATACGCAGTATTTT
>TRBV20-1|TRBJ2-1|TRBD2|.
CSASHGKAGGLDEQFF
TGCAGTGCTAGTCACGGGAAAGCGGGAGGGCTAGATGAGCAGTTCTTC
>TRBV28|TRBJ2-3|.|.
CASSRLGGLSTDTQYF
TGTGCCAGCAGCCGCCTAGGGGGTTTGAGCACAGATACGCAGTATTTT
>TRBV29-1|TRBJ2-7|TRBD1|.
CSVEDGGQIYEQYF
TGCAGCGTTGAAGATGGGGGACAGATCTACGAGCAGTACTTC
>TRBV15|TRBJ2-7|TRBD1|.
CATSLEDDRGYEQYF
TGTGCCACCAGCCTAGAGGACGACAGGGGCTACGAGCAGTACTTC
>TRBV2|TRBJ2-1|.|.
CASRTGTYSYNEQFF
TGTGCCAGCAGAACCGGGACTTACTCCTACAATGAGCAGTTCTTC
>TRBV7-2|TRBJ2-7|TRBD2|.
CASSPTSGSGYGEQYF
TGTGCCAGCAGCCCCACTAGCGGGAGTGGGTACGGCGAGCAGTACTTC
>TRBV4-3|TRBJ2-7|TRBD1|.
CASSPGTGGFEQYF
TGCGCCAGCAGCCCCGGGACAGGGGGTTTCGAGCAGTACTTC
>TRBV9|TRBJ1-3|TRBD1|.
CASSATGGAPGNTIYF
TGTGCCAGCAGCGCAACAGGGGGCGCCCCGGGAAACACCATATATTTT
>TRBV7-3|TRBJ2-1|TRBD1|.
CASSLLPGQGPNEQFF
TGTGCCAGCAGCTTACTCCCGGGACAGGGCCCTAATGAGCAGTTCTTC
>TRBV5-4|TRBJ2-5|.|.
CASSGGVETQYF
TGTGCCAGCAGCGGGGGCGTCGAGACCCAGTACTTC
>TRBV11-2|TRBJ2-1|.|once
CASSFAGRDNEQFF
TGTGCCAGCAGCTTCGCTGGTAGAGACAATGAGCAGTTCTTC
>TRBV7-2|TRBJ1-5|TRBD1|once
CASSQTRGTQPQHF
TGTGCCAGCAGCCAGACCAGGGGGACGCAGCCCCAGCATTTT
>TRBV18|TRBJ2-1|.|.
CASSPDRSAYNEQFF
TGTGCCAGCTCACCAGACAGGTCCGCCTACAATGAGCAGTTCTTC
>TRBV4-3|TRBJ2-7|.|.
CASSQYLAYEQYF
TGCGCCAGCAGCCAATACTTGGCCTACGAGCAGTACTTC
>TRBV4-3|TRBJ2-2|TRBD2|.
CASSQGGLVLPGELFF
TGCGCCAGCAGCCAAGGCGGACTAGTTTTACCCGGGGAGCTGTTTTTT
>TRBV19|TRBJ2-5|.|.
CASSMGGNQETQYF
TGTGCCAGTAGTATGGGCGGGAACCAAGAGACCCAGTACTTC
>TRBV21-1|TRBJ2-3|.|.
CASSKPKGGKADTQYF
TGTGCCAGCAGCAAACCCAAAGGGGGCAAGGCAGATACGCAGTATTTT
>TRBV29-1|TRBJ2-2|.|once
CSGCQGKGGELFF
TGCAGCGGGTGTCAGGGGAAGGGCGGGGAGCTGTTTTTT
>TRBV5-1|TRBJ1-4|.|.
CASSFHGEANEKLFF
TGCGCCAGCAGCTTTCATGGGGAGGCTAATGAAAAACTGTTTTTT
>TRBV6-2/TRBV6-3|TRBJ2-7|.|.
CASSDGLGSYEQYF
TGTGCCAGCAGTGACGGACTCGGCTCCTACGAGCAGTACTTC